This is a list of T cell receptor beta chains from one sample in a study of T cells after yellow fever vaccination. In TCRdb, the 5' RACE reads were re-called with MiXCR into one record per CDR3 protein. The sample records 500,000 to 650,000 distinct CDR3 sequences, roughly a sixth being singletons. The sequencing here drew on PBMCs, taken 5 days after the first yellow fever vaccination. The source is a man between 18 and 35 years old who received the YFV17D yellow fever vaccine. Both conserved end residues are part of each CDR3. D genes are given only for firm matches. Clone size is shown for a subset of rows, as once, few, many or a class of expanded clone.

abundance	v_gene	j_gene	d_gene	CDR3nt	CDR3aa
few	TRBV9	TRBJ2-1	NA	TGTGCCAGCAGCGTAGGCGGGGACAATGAGCAGTTCTTC	CASSVGGDNEQFF
few	TRBV15	TRBJ1-6	NA	TGTGCCACCAGCAGGGTGTCCTATAATTCACCCCTCCACTTT	CATSRVSYNSPLHF
NA	TRBV6-2/TRBV6-3	TRBJ1-2	NA	TGTGCCAGCAAGGCTGAGGGAGATTATGGCTACACCTTC	CASKAEGDYGYTF
NA	TRBV4-1	TRBJ2-1	NA	TGCGCCAGCAGCCAAGATAATCCCGGTGAGCAGTTCTTC	CASSQDNPGEQFF
few	TRBV6-2/TRBV6-3	TRBJ2-2	TRBD2	TGTGCCAGCAGTTGGACTAGCGGGGGATTTACCGGGGAGCTGTTTTTT	CASSWTSGGFTGELFF
few	TRBV5-1	TRBJ1-2	NA	TGCGCCAGCAGCCTAATGGACAGCCCCATTGGCTACACCTTC	CASSLMDSPIGYTF
NA	TRBV7-9	TRBJ2-5	NA	TGTGCCAGCAGTCCCCCCTGGAGGCGGGAGACCCAGTACTTC	CASSPPWRRETQYF
few	TRBV6-2/TRBV6-3	TRBJ1-6	TRBD1	TGTGCCAGCAGAAATGACAGGGGATATAATAATTCACCCCTCCACTTT	CASRNDRGYNNSPLHF
few	TRBV6-1	TRBJ1-2	NA	TGTGCCAGCACGTGGGGGGCAGACTATGGCTACACCTTC	CASTWGADYGYTF
few	TRBV6-1	TRBJ2-1	NA	TGTGCCAGCGGTCGGGACGCTTCCTACAATGAGCAGTTCTTC	CASGRDASYNEQFF